What follows is one T cell receptor (beta chain) and its context. Sequencing used immunoSEQ multiplex PCR; TCRdb keeps in-frame clones, though not all of them. The sample includes about 97,000 clones, 90% seen only once; the top ten take over 0.6%. These data belong to a study of T cell changes during pregnancy in multiple sclerosis. CDR1 SGHTA and CDR2 FQGNSA come from the germline V gene. V was pared by 3 bases and J by 2 bases, with 10 bases between. The CDR3 is made up of 14 amino acids. This specimen was peripheral blood, taken in the second trimester of pregnancy. The clonotype was recovered from a female donor in good health, enrolled as a control in a pregnancy study. This chain links TRBV7-2 with TRBJ1-1; perhaps TRBD1 as D (5 bases). The CDR3 is CASSFSGSNTEAFF. In DNA form, the CDR3 reads TGTGCCAGCAGCTTTTCAGGGTCCAACACTGAAGCTTTCTTT.